The 9 T cell receptor beta chains given below trace back to one sample, sequenced in a study of neoadjuvant nivolumab and ipilimumab in lung cancer. Only in-frame clones appear in the TCRdb table, and some are missing; sequencing was by immunoSEQ multiplex PCR. This sample carries 8,500 to 10,000 clones, roughly three quarters of them seen once, and the ten largest clones take around 7.5%. The sample was tumor tissue, taken after neoadjuvant nivolumab, alone or with ipilimumab, at or shortly before surgery. The source is an adult with non-small cell lung cancer. Some clones in this sample may be carry-over from other donors' samples.

The genes are TRBV30 and TRBJ1-1; tentative D call: TRBD1 (5 bases). The CDR3 length is 10 residues. The germline V gene has CDR1 GTSNPN and CDR2 SVGIG (reference sequence). V shed 3 bases and J shed 8 bases, with 7 bases lying between them. CDR3 nucleotide sequence: TGTGCCTGGAGCCGGGGCGAAGCTTTCTTT. Its translation is CAWSRGEAFF.

The V and J genes are TRBV5-6 and TRBJ2-7, with 11 bases aligning to TRBD2. V lost 4 bases, J lost 1 base, and 7 bases stayed unmatched. CDR1 is SGHDT, CDR2 YYEEEE, per germline. The CDR3 loop spans 16 amino acids. The CDR3 region is CASSPILAGGSYEQYF. The CDR3 bases are TGTGCCAGCAGCCCCATTTTAGCGGGAGGGTCCTACGAGCAGTACTTC.

The V call is TRBV27, the J call TRBJ2-2; D possibly corresponds to TRBD2 (6 bases). The CDR3 runs 14 residues. The germline gives CDR1 MNHEY, CDR2 SMNVEV (reference sequence). V was trimmed by 5 bases and J by 5 bases, leaving 12 bases between them. The CDR3 is CASSMGTLTGELFF. The DNA of the CDR3 is TGTGCCAGCAGTATGGGGACTCTAACCGGGGAGCTGTTTTTT.

The chain has TRBV5-1 and TRBJ1-5; D is unclear. Trimming removed 0 bases from V and 5 bases from J, with 6 bases in between. The germline V gene has CDR1 SGHRS and CDR2 YFSETQ. This CDR3 contains 13 residues. In DNA, the CDR3 is TGCGCCAGCAGCTTGGGGTTGGATCAGCCCCAGCATTTT. It yields the protein CASSLGLDQPQHF. The full variable domain, in which reference TRBV5-1 and TRBJ1-5 provide the parts outside the CDR3, is KAGVTQTPRYLIKTRGQQVTLSCSPISGHRSVSWYQQTPGQGLQFLFEYFSETQRNKGNFPGRFSGRQFSNSRSEMNVSTLELGDSALYLCASSLGLDQPQHFGDGTRLSIL.

The rearrangement uses TRBV7-6 and TRBJ1-1; 8 bases agree with TRBD1. Germline V gives CDR1 SGHVS, CDR2 FNYEAQ. The CDR3 is made up of 16 amino acids. The J segment lost 1 base and the V segment lost 4 bases, leaving 8 bases of the junction unmatched. CDR3 residues: CASSSPVGQGNTEAFF. The CDR3 nucleotides are TGTGCCAGCAGCTCCCCTGTCGGACAGGGGAACACTGAAGCTTTCTTT.

V is TRBV5-6 and J is TRBJ1-2; a possible D gene is TRBD1 (6 bases). From germline, CDR1 is SGHDT and CDR2 YYEEEE. The CDR3 runs to 15 residues. V was clipped by 1 base and J by 3 bases, with 13 bases between them. In DNA form, the CDR3 reads TGTGCCAGCAGCTTGTCGGCCGGGGGGCACTATGGCTACACCTTC. Protein product: CASSLSAGGHYGYTF. Full variable domain (rest looked up from reference TRBV5-6 and TRBJ1-2): DAGVTQSPTHLIKTRGQQVTLRCSPKSGHDTVSWYQQALGQGPQFIFQYYEEEERQRGNFPDRFSGHQFPNYSSELNVNALLLGDSALYLCASSLSAGGHYGYTFGSGTRLTVV.

The V gene is TRBV4-1, the J gene TRBJ2-3; 10 bases are a match to TRBD1. Germline trimming cut 3 bases from V and 3 bases from J; bases unmatched to any gene: 9. Germline V gene lookup returns CDR1 MGHRA and CDR2 YSYEKL. The CDR3 is 17 amino acids. In nucleotides, the CDR3 is TGCGCCAGCAGCCACATGGGACAGGGGCGTCCAACAGATACGCAGTATTTT. This encodes CASSHMGQGRPTDTQYF.

The chain carries TRBV4-1 and TRBJ1-6, with 9 positions matching TRBD1. The germline V gene has CDR1 MGHRA and CDR2 YSYEKL. V lost 1 base and J lost 5; bases outside the gene matches: 6. This CDR3 contains 17 residues. CDR3 in DNA: TGCGCCAGCAGCCAAGGGGTACAGGGGGCTAATAATTCACCCCTCCACTTT. The encoded protein is CASSQGVQGANNSPLHF.

The chain joins TRBV27 to TRBJ2-1; possible D gene TRBD2, 7 bases. The germline V and J ends were trimmed by 8 bases and 6 bases, with 17 bases remaining between them. The CDR3 runs to 14 residues. In germline, CDR1 is MNHEY, CDR2 SMNVEV (reference sequence). CDR3 nucleotide sequence: TGTGCCAGCCGGGGGGCTAGCGCATCCAATGAGCAGTTCTTC. It is translated as CASRGASASNEQFF.